This T cell receptor (beta chain) was identified in a study of T cell responses to AZD1222 COVID-19 vaccine. V was cut by 5 bases and J by 6 bases, with 17 bases left in between. This CDR3 is built from 14 residues. In germline, CDR1 is SGHTA, CDR2 FQGNSA. Profiling relied on immunoSEQ multiplex PCR, and the TCRdb table lists in-frame clones only, not all of them. The profile covers about 100,000 clones, with just over 90% appearing a single time and approximately 1.2% taken by the ten largest. This chain joins TRBV7-2 and TRBJ2-7, with D possibly matching TRBD2 (5 bases). The sample here was peripheral blood, taken on day 0 of AZD1222 vaccination. The TCR sequence derives from an adult in good health. This CDR3 is CASSTFLEGGEQYF. The CDR3, as DNA: TGTGCCAGCAGCACCTTCCTGGAAGGAGGCGAGCAGTACTTC.